These T cell receptor beta chains were read from a single sample in a study of molecular identifiers for immune sequencing clone quantification. TCRdb itself ran the PCR reads through MiXCR, one entry per CDR3 protein. The sample includes about 330,000 distinct CDR3 sequences, 24% of them seen just once. Material: naive CD8+ T cells from blood, with Jurkat cell RNA spiked in. Every receptor here comes from a human donor in good health. Some libraries in this study had Jurkat cell RNA spiked in. CDR3s include the opening cysteine and the closing phenylalanine or tryptophan. D genes are given only for firm matches. Size is stated for part of the rows, as once, few or many counts, or as a class when the clone is expanded.

j_call clone_size v_call d_call cdr3_aa cdr3_nt
TRBJ2-2 many TRBV29-1 . CSVGPLGTGELFF TGCAGCGTTGGCCCGTTGGGCACCGGGGAGCTGTTTTTT
TRBJ2-3 many TRBV12-3/TRBV12-4 . CASSLSRLGQYF TGTGCCAGCAGTTTAAGTCGGCTCGGGCAGTATTTT
TRBJ1-5 few TRBV19 TRBD1 CASSIARDRGFQPQHF TGTGCCAGTAGTATAGCTCGGGACAGGGGGTTTCAGCCCCAGCATTTT
TRBJ1-1 few TRBV4-1 TRBD1 CASSLTGGVTEAFF TGCGCCAGCAGTCTGACAGGGGGTGTCACTGAAGCTTTCTTT
TRBJ1-2 . TRBV27 TRBD1 CASSFLNRGGYGYTF TGTGCCAGCAGTTTTCTGAACAGGGGCGGCTATGGCTACACCTTC
TRBJ2-7 few TRBV5-1 . CASSSPGTTYEQYF TGCGCCAGCAGCAGCCCCGGGACAACCTACGAGCAGTACTTC
TRBJ1-5 . TRBV27 TRBD1 CASSPTGDQPRHF TGTGCCAGCAGTCCGACAGGGGATCAGCCCCGGCATTTT
TRBJ2-1 few TRBV6-5 TRBD2 CASSYSWGGPGNEQFF TGTGCCAGCAGTTACTCTTGGGGAGGGCCGGGCAATGAGCAGTTCTTC
TRBJ2-5 . TRBV12-3/TRBV12-4 TRBD2 CASTGGSSGYQETQYF TGTGCCAGCACTGGAGGGTCTAGCGGGTACCAAGAGACCCAGTACTTC
TRBJ2-5 . TRBV18 TRBD2 CASSPPPAGLETQYF TGTGCCAGCTCACCACCTCCAGCGGGGCTCGAGACCCAGTACTTC
TRBJ2-3 . TRBV7-2 . CASSLDWLGTDTQYF TGTGCCAGCAGCTTGGACTGGCTAGGCACAGATACGCAGTATTTT
TRBJ2-7 many TRBV7-2 . CASSTLTGTYEQYF TGTGCCAGCAGCACCCTCACAGGGACCTACGAGCAGTACTTC
TRBJ1-1 . TRBV12-3/TRBV12-4 TRBD1 CASSAQGVSTEAFF TGTGCCAGCAGTGCCCAGGGGGTAAGCACTGAAGCTTTCTTT
TRBJ2-7 . TRBV11-2 . CASSLGYSAYEQYF TGTGCCAGCAGCTTAGGGTACAGCGCCTACGAGCAGTACTTC
TRBJ2-5 few TRBV29-1 . CSVVPLKGGEETQYF TGCAGCGTTGTGCCCCTCAAGGGGGGGGAGGAGACCCAGTACTTC
TRBJ2-1 . TRBV4-3 TRBD2 CASSQDPAGGPWDNEQSF TGCGCCAGCAGCCAAGATCCAGCGGGGGGGCCATGGGACAATGAGCAGTCCTTC
TRBJ2-7 many TRBV6-5 . CASSYDPGREQYF TGTGCCAGCAGTTACGATCCGGGACGCGAGCAGTACTTC
TRBJ1-1 few TRBV27 TRBD1 CASRGQTMNTEAFF TGTGCCAGCAGGGGACAGACCATGAACACTGAAGCTTTCTTT
TRBJ2-5 many TRBV28 TRBD1 CASSPTAGTDVYQETQYF TGTGCCAGCAGTCCAACGGCTGGGACAGACGTGTACCAAGAGACCCAGTACTTC
TRBJ2-1 . TRBV6-2/TRBV6-3 . CASSYSGILTPGEPFF TGTGCCAGCAGTTACTCAGGGATATTAACACCCGGTGAGCCGTTCTTC
TRBJ2-3 . TRBV4-3 . CASSQDDFAASWGTDTQYF TGCGCCAGCAGCCAAGATGATTTCGCGGCTAGCTGGGGAACAGATACGCAGTATTTT
TRBJ1-2 . TRBV2 . CASSEGQGSYGYIF TGTGCCAGCAGTGAGGGGCAGGGATCCTATGGCTACATCTTC
TRBJ2-3 many TRBV29-1 . CSVEVGHETPDTQYF TGCAGCGTTGAAGTCGGGCACGAAACCCCAGATACGCAGTATTTT
TRBJ2-7 . TRBV7-9 . CASSLAPPPGEHYEQYF TGTGCCAGCAGCTTAGCGCCCCCCCCGGGGGAGCACTACGAGCAGTACTTC
TRBJ2-1 . TRBV2 . CASSLEGSSYNEQFF TGTGCCAGCAGTCTTGAGGGAAGCTCCTACAATGAGCAGTTCTTC
TRBJ1-1 many TRBV6-2/TRBV6-3 . CASRSGAGEAFF TGTGCCAGCAGATCAGGAGCCGGCGAAGCTTTCTTT
TRBJ1-1 many TRBV9 TRBD1 CASSPGGGGEAFF TGTGCCAGCAGCCCAGGGGGGGGCGGTGAAGCTTTCTTT
TRBJ2-3 few TRBV13 TRBD1 CASSSGTAQADTQYF TGTGCCAGCAGCTCGGGGACAGCGCAGGCAGATACGCAGTATTTT
TRBJ1-1 . TRBV7-9 . CASSLIDPSGAFF TGTGCCAGCAGCTTAATCGACCCCAGCGGAGCTTTCTTT
TRBJ2-3 . TRBV7-8 TRBD2 CASSLPSGGTGSTDTQYF TGTGCCAGCAGTTTGCCTAGCGGGGGCACAGGTAGCACAGATACGCAGTATTTT
TRBJ2-3 . TRBV12-5 . CASGLVLTDTQYF TGTGCTAGTGGTTTGGTACTCACAGATACGCAGTATTTT
TRBJ2-2 . TRBV20-1 TRBD1 CSARVFGQGTTGELFF TGCAGTGCTAGAGTATTTGGACAGGGGACCACCGGGGAGCTGTTTTTT
TRBJ2-2 many TRBV4-3 TRBD1 CASSQGTGPGELFF TGCGCCAGCAGCCAAGGGACAGGGCCCGGGGAGCTGTTTTTT
TRBJ1-1 many TRBV29-1 . CSVVGGADPNTEAFF TGCAGCGTTGTGGGGGGAGCGGACCCGAACACTGAAGCTTTCTTT
TRBJ2-3 . TRBV4-3 TRBD2 CASSQDLLAGGVLDTQYF TGCGCCAGCAGCCAAGATTTACTAGCGGGGGGAGTATTAGATACGCAGTATTTT
TRBJ2-3 . TRBV5-5 . CASSLVAFGTDTQYF TGTGCCAGCAGCTTGGTTGCGTTTGGCACAGATACGCAGTATTTT
TRBJ2-3 . TRBV19 . CASRVKGTDTQYF TGTGCCAGTAGAGTTAAAGGCACAGATACGCAGTATTTT
TRBJ2-1 few TRBV30 TRBD1 CAWSSGTGDWDEQFF TGTGCCTGGAGCTCCGGGACAGGGGATTGGGATGAGCAGTTCTTC
TRBJ2-3 many TRBV7-7 . CASSRDRTDTQYF TGTGCCAGCAGTCGCGACAGGACAGATACGCAGTATTTT
TRBJ1-1 many TRBV12-3/TRBV12-4 . CASSDERAEAFF TGTGCCAGCAGCGACGAACGCGCTGAAGCTTTCTTT
TRBJ2-3 . TRBV12-5 TRBD2 CASGLVAGGLLDTQYF TGTGCTAGTGGTTTGGTAGCGGGGGGCCTTTTAGATACGCAGTATTTT
TRBJ2-4 . TRBV7-6 . CASSLTGDGAKNIQYF TGTGCCAGCAGCTTAACGGGGGATGGGGCCAAAAACATTCAGTACTTC
TRBJ2-1 few TRBV4-1 . CASSQATTPPYNEQFF TGCGCCAGCAGCCAAGCAACCACTCCCCCCTACAATGAGCAGTTCTTC
TRBJ2-7 . TRBV4-3 TRBD2 CASSQVFLAGAGEQYF TGCGCCAGCAGCCAAGTCTTTCTAGCGGGAGCAGGGGAGCAGTACTTC
TRBJ2-7 few TRBV20-1 . CSAREGTYEQYF TGCAGTGCTAGAGAGGGGACCTACGAGCAGTACTTC
TRBJ2-5 many TRBV7-2 . CASSSTWGLGETQYF TGTGCCAGCAGCTCAACATGGGGCCTAGGAGAGACCCAGTACTTC
TRBJ1-1 few TRBV20-1 TRBD1 CSAKTRDRVVFLNTEAFF TGCAGTGCTAAGACCCGGGACAGGGTGGTTTTTTTGAACACTGAAGCTTTCTTT
TRBJ1-2 many TRBV4-1 . CASSQVNEGAYGYTF TGCGCCAGCAGCCAAGTGAACGAGGGAGCCTATGGCTACACCTTC
TRBJ2-7 many TRBV29-1 . CSVGVGTYEQYF TGCAGCGTTGGGGTGGGCACCTACGAGCAGTACTTC
TRBJ2-5 many TRBV12-3/TRBV12-4 . CASSPTGQETQYF TGTGCCAGCAGCCCGACAGGACAAGAGACCCAGTACTTC
TRBJ2-1 . TRBV4-1 TRBD1 CASSRGQGENEQFF TGCGCCAGCAGCCGCGGACAGGGGGAGAATGAGCAGTTCTTC
TRBJ2-3 many TRBV13 TRBD2 CASSETSGSTDTQYF TGTGCCAGCAGCGAGACTAGCGGGAGCACAGATACGCAGTATTTT
TRBJ2-1 many TRBV24-1 . CATSDSTAYSYNEQFF TGTGCCACCAGTGATTCGACAGCCTACTCCTACAATGAGCAGTTCTTC
TRBJ1-1 . TRBV27 TRBD1 CASSRIPGQGDTEAFF TGTGCCAGCAGTAGAATCCCGGGACAGGGGGACACTGAAGCTTTCTTT
TRBJ2-3 many TRBV7-9 . CASSGQAGSSTDTQYF TGTGCCAGCAGCGGGCAAGCTGGGAGTAGCACAGATACGCAGTATTTT
TRBJ2-3 . TRBV12-3/TRBV12-4 . CATRDGTDTQYF TGTGCCACCAGGGACGGCACAGATACGCAGTATTTT
TRBJ1-3 few TRBV2 TRBD1 CASRKDRAGGNTIYF TGTGCCAGCAGGAAGGACAGGGCTGGTGGAAACACCATATATTTT
TRBJ1-2 few TRBV24-1 TRBD1 CATLPGRDRYYGYTF TGTGCCACCCTACCGGGGCGGGACAGGTATTATGGCTACACCTTC